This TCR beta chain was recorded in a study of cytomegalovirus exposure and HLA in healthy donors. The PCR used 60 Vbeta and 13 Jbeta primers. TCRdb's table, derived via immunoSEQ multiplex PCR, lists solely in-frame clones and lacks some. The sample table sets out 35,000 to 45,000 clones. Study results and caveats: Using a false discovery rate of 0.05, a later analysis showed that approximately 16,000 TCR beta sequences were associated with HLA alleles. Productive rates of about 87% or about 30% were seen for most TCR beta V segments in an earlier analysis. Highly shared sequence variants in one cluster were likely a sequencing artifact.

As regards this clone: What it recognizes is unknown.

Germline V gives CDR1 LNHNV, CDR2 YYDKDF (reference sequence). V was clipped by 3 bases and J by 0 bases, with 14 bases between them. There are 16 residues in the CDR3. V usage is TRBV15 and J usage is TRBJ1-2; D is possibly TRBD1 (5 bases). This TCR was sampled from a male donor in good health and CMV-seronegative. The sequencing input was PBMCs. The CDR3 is CATSSGDRPANYGYTF. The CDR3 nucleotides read TGTGCCACCAGCAGCGGAGACAGACCGGCTAACTATGGCTACACCTTC.